A single sample is the source of the 14 T cell receptor beta chains below, sequenced in a study of blood T cell repertoires in COVID-19. Data came from immunoSEQ multiplex PCR; TCRdb stores just in-frame clones and leaves some out. The sample has about 200,000 clones, around 86% seen once. The material sequenced was peripheral blood. These receptors all stem from a man aged 55 to 70 who had recovered from COVID-19.

This clone has a single count. This chain links TRBV3-1 (or the pseudogene TRBV3-2) with TRBJ1-1; TRBD1 matches 7 bases. Germline lookup yields CDR1 LGHDT and CDR2 YNNKEL (reference sequence). V lost 5 bases to trimming and J lost 4 bases; unmatched junction nucleotides: 10. CDR3 length: 15 residues. This chain's CDR3 is CASSYRQGSGTEAFF. The CDR3 DNA is TGTGCCAGCAGCTACCGACAGGGTTCGGGCACTGAAGCTTTCTTT.

This rearrangement joins TRBV27 to TRBJ1-2; 11 bases are shared with TRBD1. The V gene end was trimmed by 1 base and the J gene end by 7 bases; junction bases not matched to a gene: 2. The length of the CDR3 is 14 residues. CDR1 and CDR2 from the germline V gene are MNHEY and SMNVEV (reference sequence). Here the CDR3 reads CASSLFGTGGGYTF. The CDR3 nucleotides are TGTGCCAGCAGTTTATTCGGGACAGGGGGTGGCTACACCTTC.

This chain links TRBV9 with TRBJ2-3; 11 nucleotides match TRBD2. Germline assignment: CDR1 SGDLS and CDR2 YYNGEE. Trimming at V came to 4 bases and at J to 5 bases, leaving 15 bases not matched to a gene. The length of the CDR3 is 18 residues. CDR3 DNA sequence: TGTGCCAGCAGCCCCCGAGGGCTAGCGGGAGGTCTTGGAGATACGCAGTATTTT. This codes for CASSPRGLAGGLGDTQYF.

V is TRBV6-1 and J is TRBJ1-1; possible D gene TRBD1, 6 bases. Germline CDR1 MNHNS, CDR2 SASEGT. CDR3 length equals 14 residues. The V and J ends lost 3 bases and 4 bases respectively, with 12 bases between them. The CDR3 sequence: CASSEIRTATEAFF. The CDR3 DNA sequence: TGTGCCAGCAGTGAGATTAGGACAGCCACTGAAGCTTTCTTT.

The rearrangement joins TRBV7-3 to TRBJ1-1; 11 bases match TRBD1. The germline V gene has CDR1 SGHTA and CDR2 FQGTGA. After removal of 6 bases from V and 4 bases from J, the junction contained 10 bases not matched to a gene. There are 16 residues in the CDR3. CDR3 amino acids: CASRATGTGGFTEAFF. For the CDR3, the DNA is TGTGCCAGCAGAGCAACCGGGACAGGGGGTTTCACTGAAGCTTTCTTT.

V is TRBV5-1 and J is TRBJ2-5, with 9 nucleotides matching TRBD2. CDR1 and CDR2 from the germline V gene are SGHRS and YFSETQ. The CDR3 is made up of 18 amino acids. Trimming removed 0 bases from V and 0 bases from J; junction bases left unmatched: 9. DNA for the CDR3: TGCGCCAGCAGCTTGGGAGGTTTAGTAGCGGGAGACCAAGAGACCCAGTACTTC. This gives the protein CASSLGGLVAGDQETQYF.

This sequence joins TRBV5-8 and TRBJ2-5; TRBD2 agrees at 11 bases. The germline gives CDR1 SGHTS, CDR2 YDEGEE. V trimming: 4 bases; J trimming: 1 base; junction bases outside the gene matches: 3. There are 15 residues in the CDR3. The CDR3 DNA reads as TGTGCCAGCAGCCGAGGGACTAGCGGCCAAGAGACCCAGTACTTC. This codes for CASSRGTSGQETQYF. Based on the CDR3 plus reference TRBV5-8 and TRBJ2-5, the full variable domain is EAGVTQSPTHLIKTRGQQATLRCSPISGHTSVYWYQQALGLGLQFLLWYDEGEERNRGNFPPRFSGRQFPNYSSELNVNALELEDSALYLCASSRGTSGQETQYFGPGTRLLVL.

This clone was recorded only once. The chain combines TRBV4-1 with TRBJ2-7; 7 bases are shared with TRBD1. Trimming cost V 3 bases and J 1 base; bases outside gene matches: 6. The germline V gene encodes CDR1 MGHRA and CDR2 YSYEKL. CDR3 length: 15 amino acids. CDR3 protein: CASSQMTGYSYEQYF. The DNA for the CDR3 is TGCGCCAGCAGCCAGATGACAGGGTATTCCTACGAGCAGTACTTC.

V gene TRBV9 combines with J gene TRBJ2-5; 11 nucleotides match TRBD2. V was pared by 4 bases and J by 9 bases, with 14 bases of the junction left unmatched. CDR1 and CDR2 from the germline V gene are SGDLS and YYNGEE. The CDR3 loop spans 16 amino acids. The CDR3 spells CASSPTTASGGTAQYF. Written as DNA, the CDR3 is TGTGCCAGCAGCCCAACGACGGCTAGCGGGGGGACGGCCCAGTACTTC.

The rearrangement links TRBV7-2 to TRBJ2-7; possibly TRBD2 for D (5 bases). The ends were cut back, 7 bases at V and 1 base at J, with 14 bases in the middle. The germline CDR1 and CDR2 sequences are SGHTA and FQGNSA. This CDR3 comprises 14 residues. The CDR3 sequence: CASTPEEVSYEQYF. In nucleotides, the CDR3 is TGTGCCAGCACCCCGGAGGAGGTTTCCTACGAGCAGTACTTC.

The chain combines TRBV19 with TRBJ1-5; D call uncertain. CDR1 is LNHDA, CDR2 SQIVND, per germline (reference sequence). V was shortened by 10 bases and J by 2 bases, with 18 bases between the two germline ends. The CDR3 sequence is 15 residues long. CDR3 coding DNA: TGTGCCACCGAAAGGCGAGGCTTTGGCAATCAGCCCCAGCATTTT. Amino acid sequence: CATERRGFGNQPQHF. The whole variable domain, filled in from reference TRBV19 and TRBJ1-5, reads DGGITQSPKYLFRKEGQNVTLSCEQNLNHDAMYWYRQDPGQGLRLIYYSQIVNDFQKGDIAEGYSVSREKKESFPLTVTSAQKNPTAFYLCATERRGFGNQPQHFGDGTRLSIL.

This chain joins TRBV19 and TRBJ2-2, with a possible D match to TRBD1 (5 bases). The CDR3 spans 17 residues. Trimming cost V 3 bases and J 4 bases, with 18 bases left between them. From germline, CDR1 is LNHDA and CDR2 SQIVND (reference sequence). CDR3 amino acids: CASSMDGAIWGTGELFF. CDR3 coding DNA: TGTGCCAGTAGTATGGATGGGGCCATATGGGGCACCGGGGAGCTGTTTTTT.

J is TRBJ2-2 and V is TRBV24-1, with 8 nucleotides matching TRBD1. CDR1 and CDR2 (germline): KGHDR, SFDVKD. With 1 base clipped from V and 1 base from J, the junction kept 1 base outside the gene matches. This CDR3 is 16 amino acids long. CDR3 nucleotides: TGTGCCACCAGTGATTTTGGACAGGGGAACACCGGGGAGCTGTTTTTT. It is translated as CATSDFGQGNTGELFF.

The chain carries TRBV7-9 and TRBJ2-7; 12 nucleotides match TRBD1. V trimming: 5 bases; J trimming: 6 bases; junction bases outside the gene matches: 5. There are 14 residues in the CDR3. Germline CDR1 SEHNR, CDR2 FQNEAQ (reference sequence). The CDR3 DNA is TGTGCCAGCAGCAAGGGACAGGGGGCTACCGAGCAGTACTTC. Amino acids: CASSKGQGATEQYF.